This T cell receptor (beta chain) was captured in a study of blood T cells in healthy people across ages. The study's findings and limits: Per-million-T-cell TCR beta diversity fell roughly linearly with age.

The germline CDR1 and CDR2 sequences are MNHEY and SMNVEV (reference sequence). CDR3 length: 17 residues. Combining a sample-barcoded 5' primer with a J-beta primer mix, a second PCR ran for roughly 7 to 12 cycles. Every molecule of cDNA carried a tag from a template-switch adaptor with 12 random nucleotides. TCRdb ran MiXCR on the 5' RACE reads and lists one entry per CDR3 protein. Found here are approximately 960,000 distinct CDR3 sequences, 29% of them singletons; the top ten hold about a tenth. Every donor contributed about 10 milliliters of peripheral blood by blood draw. Turning to this clonotype: The antigen remains unidentified. Compared with germline, one end of the junction differs, possibly owing to a read error.

The same specimen was also included in a second study, on T cells of mothers and their children. That report adds: Sequencing returned over 8 million TCR beta CDR3 reads per mother and 3 million to 3.5 million per child.

This TCR was sampled from a woman aged 40 to 50 in good health. The sequenced sample was blood. V and J are TRBV27 and TRBJ1-4; TRBD1 might be the D (6 bases). Here the CDR3 reads CAGSLLPGATTNEKLFF. CDR3 coding DNA: TGTGCCGGCAGTTTGCTACCGGGGGCGACAACTAATGAAAAACTGTTTTTT.